The 23 T cell receptor beta chains reported below all come from one sample, sequenced in a study of blood T cell repertoires in COVID-19. Clones were sequenced by immunoSEQ multiplex PCR, and TCRdb holds only the in-frame ones, with some missing. The table includes over 150,000 clones, roughly 84% detected once. Sequencing was done on a sample of peripheral blood. The origin of the receptors is an elderly woman with active or convalescent COVID-19.

This clone appeared once. This chain links TRBV19 with TRBJ1-1, with D perhaps matching TRBD1 (6 bases). The V gene's germline CDR1 is LNHDA and CDR2 SQIVND (reference sequence). The CDR3 spans 16 residues. Trimming stripped 3 bases from V and 0 bases from J, with 14 bases between. This CDR3 is CASSIPQGRVNTEAFF. DNA of the CDR3: TGTGCCAGTAGTATCCCCCAGGGGAGGGTGAACACTGAAGCTTTCTTT.

The chain has TRBV3-1 (or the pseudogene TRBV3-2) and TRBJ2-3, with D perhaps TRBD1 (5 bases). Germline CDR1 reads LGHDT; CDR2 reads YNNKEL (reference sequence). This CDR3 has 16 amino acids. V was pared by 4 bases and J by 3 bases, with 17 bases between. As DNA, the CDR3 is TGTGCCAGCAGCCCCCGGGTGCAGGGAAGGACAGATACGCAGTATTTT. Amino acid sequence: CASSPRVQGRTDTQYF.

This rearrangement joins TRBV5-1 to TRBJ1-1; the D gene is possibly TRBD1 (5 bases). The germline gives CDR1 SGHRS, CDR2 YFSETQ. Trimming took 0 bases from V and 1 from J, leaving 7 bases between them. This CDR3 comprises 14 residues. CDR3 sequence: CASSLATANTEAFF. The CDR3 DNA follows: TGCGCCAGCAGCTTGGCGACAGCGAACACTGAAGCTTTCTTT.

This clone was picked up one time. The rearrangement uses TRBV5-1 and TRBJ2-5, with a weak D call TRBD2 (6 bases). Germline values: CDR1 SGHRS, CDR2 YFSETQ. V dropped 4 bases and J dropped 3 bases, with 13 bases sitting between them. There are 14 residues in the CDR3. This chain's CDR3 is CASSPGGKKETQYF. For the CDR3, the DNA is TGCGCCAGCAGCCCCGGGGGAAAAAAAGAGACCCAGTACTTC.

This rearrangement joins TRBV6-5 to TRBJ2-3, with TRBD1 as a possible D gene (6 bases). Germline assignment: CDR1 MNHEY and CDR2 SVGAGI. Trimming cost V 1 base and J 5 bases, with 16 bases left between them. The CDR3 totals 16 residues. The CDR3 loop is CASSYFPRGSGDTQYF. In DNA form, the CDR3 reads TGTGCCAGCAGTTACTTCCCAAGGGGGTCTGGAGATACGCAGTATTTT.

The gene calls are TRBV21-1 and TRBJ1-5. TRBV21-1 is a documented pseudogene. This CDR3 spans 15 amino acids. The CDR3 nucleotides read TGTGCCAGCCTACGTAGAGCGGACCTCAATCAGCCCCAGCATTTT. Protein product: CASLRRADLNQPQHF.

This clone was observed a single time. The genes are TRBV19 and TRBJ2-1; TRBD1 is a possible D gene (5 bases). Trimming pared 1 base from V and 4 bases from J, leaving 20 bases between. The CDR3 is 18 amino acids. The V gene's germline CDR1 is LNHDA and CDR2 SQIVND (reference sequence). The CDR3, as DNA: TGTGCCAGTAGTATAGGGGTCGGTGGGGCAGGGCGATACAATGAGCAGTTCTTC. Amino acid sequence: CASSIGVGGAGRYNEQFF. Variable domain in full (rest from reference TRBV19 and TRBJ2-1): DGGITQSPKYLFRKEGQNVTLSCEQNLNHDAMYWYRQDPGQGLRLIYYSQIVNDFQKGDIAEGYSVSREKKESFPLTVTSAQKNPTAFYLCASSIGVGGAGRYNEQFFGPGTRLTVL.

V gene TRBV7-2 combines with J gene TRBJ2-7; 8 nucleotides agree with TRBD1. Germline CDR1 SGHTA, CDR2 FQGNSA. CDR3 size: 15 residues. The V gene end was trimmed by 4 bases and the J gene end by 3 bases; junction bases not matched to a gene: 8. The DNA of the CDR3 is TGTGCCAGCAGCTCGAGAGACAGGGGCGGCTACGAGCAGTACTTC. This gives the protein CASSSRDRGGYEQYF.

The rearrangement links TRBV4-3 to TRBJ1-4; D is possibly TRBD1 (5 bases). The CDR3 loop spans 15 amino acids. V was trimmed by 0 bases and J by 8 bases, leaving 13 bases between them. Germline V gives CDR1 LGHNA, CDR2 YSLEER. The CDR3 DNA follows: TGCGCCAGCAGCCAAGATGGCCAGGGTAGGGAAAAACTGTTTTTT. This encodes CASSQDGQGREKLFF.

Worth noting for this clone: Other DNA sequences in this sample translate to the same CDR3. This chain joins TRBV6-1 and TRBJ1-4; tentative D call: TRBD1 (5 bases). Germline V gene data show CDR1 as MNHNS and CDR2 as SASEGT. Trimming cost V 3 bases and J 7 bases, with 9 bases left between them. The CDR3 sequence is 13 residues long. CDR3: CASSEQGGEKLFF. CDR3 DNA sequence: TGTGCCAGCAGTGAGCAGGGTGGTGAAAAACTGTTTTTT.

V is TRBV2 and J is TRBJ1-2, with TRBD1 matching over 7 bases. V dropped 10 bases and J dropped 1; count of bases not matched to a gene: 9. CDR3 length: 14 amino acids. Looked up from germline, CDR1 is SNHLY and CDR2 is FYNNEI. The CDR3 loop is CATGETGLNYGYTF. In DNA, the CDR3 is TGTGCCACCGGAGAGACAGGGCTTAACTATGGCTACACCTTC.

This sequence joins TRBV13 and TRBJ2-1; TRBD2 agrees at 9 bases. This CDR3 comprises 16 residues. Germline assignment: CDR1 PRHDT and CDR2 FYEKMQ (reference sequence). The J segment lost 4 bases and the V segment lost 6 bases, leaving 10 bases of the junction unmatched. The CDR3 here is CASSTRRAGGYNEQFF. DNA of the CDR3: TGTGCCAGCAGTACCCGTAGGGCGGGGGGGTACAATGAGCAGTTCTTC. Full variable domain (outside the CDR3, taken from reference TRBV13 and TRBJ2-1): AAGVIQSPRHLIKEKRETATLKCYPIPRHDTVYWYQQGPGQDPQFLISFYEKMQSDKGSIPDRFSAQQFSDYHSELNMSSLELGDSALYFCASSTRRAGGYNEQFFGPGTRLTVL.

The rearrangement links TRBV3-1 (or the pseudogene TRBV3-2) to TRBJ1-1; unclear D gene. Germline V CDR1 and CDR2: LGHDT, YNNKEL (reference sequence). This CDR3 region has 14 residues. V lost 0 bases to trimming and J lost 2 bases, with 7 bases between them. CDR3 loop: CASSQESGNTEAFF. The DNA for the CDR3 is TGTGCCAGCAGCCAAGAGAGCGGAAACACTGAAGCTTTCTTT.

This rearrangement joins TRBV7-2 to TRBJ1-6, with TRBD1 matching over 8 bases. Germline CDR1 and CDR2: SGHTA and FQGNSA. This CDR3 is built from 16 residues. Germline trimming cut 1 base from V and 10 bases from J; bases unmatched to any gene: 9. The CDR3, as DNA: TGTGCCAGCAGCTTAGTGCGCGGACAGGGCCCCTCACCCCTCCACTTT. Amino acid sequence: CASSLVRGQGPSPLHF.

The chain is built from TRBV19 and TRBJ1-2, with D uncertain. Germline CDR1 and CDR2: LNHDA and SQIVND (reference sequence). The CDR3 is 12 amino acids. Trimming cost V 3 bases and J 8 bases, with 10 bases left between them. CDR3 sequence reads: CASSMLAVGYTF. The CDR3 nucleotides are TGTGCCAGTAGTATGTTAGCGGTAGGCTACACCTTC.

This clone was detected a few times. The J gene is TRBJ1-1, the V gene TRBV19, with D tentatively TRBD1 (5 bases). This CDR3 region has 13 residues. V shed 0 bases and J shed 11 bases, with 13 bases lying between them. Germline CDR1 reads LNHDA; CDR2 reads SQIVND (reference sequence). This CDR3 is CASSIDQGGVAFF. DNA for the CDR3: TGTGCCAGTAGTATAGATCAGGGCGGGGTGGCTTTCTTT.

The rearrangement uses TRBV10-2 and TRBJ1-5; D remains ambiguous. This CDR3 has 13 residues. V was clipped by 3 bases and J by 2 bases, with 5 bases between them. The germline V gene encodes CDR1 WSHSY and CDR2 SAAADI. CDR3 in amino acids: CASSDGGNQPQHF. The CDR3 DNA is TGCGCCAGCAGTGACGGGGGCAATCAGCCCCAGCATTTT.

This clone has just one count. This chain connects TRBV11-3 to TRBJ1-1; TRBD1 matches at 8 bases. The length of the CDR3 is 14 residues. V was pared by 4 bases and J by 3 bases, with 4 bases of the junction left unmatched. CDR1 is SGHNT, CDR2 YENEEA, per germline. In nucleotides, the CDR3 is TGTGCCAGCAGCTCCGACAGGGGAGACACTGAAGCTTTCTTT. Encoded protein: CASSSDRGDTEAFF.

This clone was counted only a few times. The chain is built from TRBV14 and TRBJ2-5; D is unresolved. Germline V lookup: CDR1 SGHDN, CDR2 FVKESK. This CDR3 is built from 17 residues. V gave up 0 bases and J gave up 1 base, with 15 bases separating them. CDR3 coding DNA: TGTGCCAGCAGCCAAGAAGAGGCGGCCCCAACCCAAGAGACCCAGTACTTC. It yields the protein CASSQEEAAPTQETQYF.

CDR3 nucleotides: TGTGCCAGCAGCCGTGGGACTAGCGGGGGCACCGGGGAGCTGTTTTTT. Translating it yields CASSRGTSGGTGELFF. V gene TRBV7-8 combines with J gene TRBJ2-2; 14 bases map to TRBD2. With V trimmed by 5 bases and J by 4 bases, 3 bases remained unmatched. Germline-derived CDR1 and CDR2 are SGHVS and FQNEAQ. The CDR3 spans 16 residues.

The rearrangement uses TRBV5-1 and TRBJ2-1, with 12 bases that match TRBD2. The CDR3 runs 15 residues. V lost 1 base to trimming and J lost 7 bases; unmatched junction nucleotides: 3. Per germline, CDR1 SGHRS and CDR2 YFSETQ. CDR3 in amino acids: CASSLPSGGANEQFF. CDR3 DNA sequence: TGCGCCAGCAGCTTGCCTAGCGGGGGGGCAAATGAGCAGTTCTTC.

The chain is built from TRBV5-6 and TRBJ1-1; 9 nucleotides agree with TRBD1. Germline V gives CDR1 SGHDT, CDR2 YYEEEE. This CDR3 comprises 17 residues. Losses at the gene ends were 2 bases for V and 4 bases for J; bases not matched to a gene: 12. CDR3 bases: TGTGCCAGCAGCTTCGACAGGGGGGGCTTAACACCCACTGAAGCTTTCTTT. It yields the protein CASSFDRGGLTPTEAFF.

V usage is TRBV20-1 and J usage is TRBJ2-7; maybe TRBD1 (6 bases). V gave up 3 bases and J gave up 3 bases, with 15 bases separating them. The CDR3 covers 14 residues. The germline CDR1 and CDR2 sequences are DFQATT and SNEGSKA (reference sequence). The CDR3 region is CSASHGTPGYEQYF. The DNA for the CDR3 is TGCAGTGCTAGTCATGGGACACCCGGCTACGAGCAGTACTTC.